This T cell receptor beta chain was captured by sequencing in a study of cytomegalovirus exposure and HLA in healthy donors. In the PCR, 60 Vbeta and 13 Jbeta primers were used. TCRdb's table, derived via immunoSEQ multiplex PCR, lists solely in-frame clones and lacks some. The sample includes around 210,000 clones, approximately 78% of them seen just once. Details on this clone: Its antigen is still unknown.

CDR1 and CDR2 from the germline V gene are SGHDT and YYEEEE. This CDR3 is built from 13 residues. The V end lost 2 bases, the J end lost 7 bases, and 12 bases lay between the germline ends. Broader study findings: Relative to the approximately 680-donor mean, N-insertions were reportedly fewer in an Asian-associated ancestry cluster in a later analysis. Confirmation was obtained in vitro that a few CMV-associated chains are specific for CMV antigens. V- and J-gene trimming of TCR beta was linked (in a later analysis) to a missense DCLRE1C variant.

Sequencing used PBMCs. This TCR was recovered from a boy younger than 18 in good health and CMV-seronegative. The chain couples TRBV5-6 to TRBJ1-2; D unresolved. CDR3 bases: TGTGCCAGCAGCTTAGGCAGCCGGAGTGGCTACACCTTC. Protein sequence: CASSLGSRSGYTF.